Reported below is one TCR beta chain. Individuals drawn from some 25 US areas were about 18 to 95 years old. A PCR-confirmed or clinician-diagnosed COVID-19 case had contacted exposed participants within 2 weeks of entry. Original handling: Amplification with reference gene primers provided the estimates of nucleated cell counts. Clones were read by immunoSEQ multiplex PCR, and TCRdb kept only the in-frame ones, dropping some. That table is the source of V, J and clone size, and D and trimming were worked out from the DNA. The sample contains a few hundred thousand clones, 80% to 85% of which appear only once. The data belong to a study of blood T cell repertoires in COVID-19. The overall study: Spain, Italy and the United States supplied samples that represented acute and convalescent COVID-19.

The receptor's source is a man between 35 and 55 years old who had been exposed to COVID-19. Sequencing input: PBMCs or T cells enriched from blood (not recorded which).

The CDR3 spells CASSPRTGQSGRAFF. As DNA, the CDR3 is TGTGCCAGCAGCCCTAGGACAGGGCAGAGTGGAAGAGCTTTCTTT. The chain joins TRBV7-9 to TRBJ1-1; 8 nucleotides line up with TRBD1. Looked up from germline, CDR1 is SEHNR and CDR2 is FQNEAQ (reference sequence). The CDR3 loop spans 15 amino acids. J lost 10 bases, V lost 5 bases, and 15 bases had no gene match.